This is a list of T cell receptor beta chains from one sample in a study of T cell responses to AZD1222 COVID-19 vaccine. Assay: immunoSEQ multiplex PCR; the TCRdb copy retains only in-frame clones and omits some. The table lists some 130,000 clones, more than 75% of them singletons, with roughly 3.9% in the top ten. This specimen consisted of peripheral blood, obtained on day 0 of AZD1222 vaccination. These receptors all come from an adult in good health. CDR3s include the opening cysteine and the closing phenylalanine or tryptophan. A D gene is named only where the DNA matches it firmly. Clone size appears in some rows only: once, few, many, or a class for an expanded clone.

V	J	size	D	CDR3	DNA
TRBV23-1	TRBJ1-3	many	-	CASSQSVRTGNTIYF	TGCGCCAGCAGTCAATCAGTCAGAACTGGAAACACCATATATTTT
TRBV4-1	TRBJ1-3	-	TRBD1	CASGLTGGPPSGNTIYF	TGCGCCAGCGGTTTGACAGGGGGCCCTCCTTCTGGAAACACCATATATTTT
TRBV5-1	TRBJ1-4	-	TRBD1	CASSPTGGTGNEKLFF	TGCGCCAGCAGCCCGACAGGGGGCACGGGTAATGAAAAACTGTTTTTT
TRBV5-5	TRBJ2-5	-	TRBD1	CASYRGAPGETQYF	TGTGCCAGTTACAGGGGGGCCCCTGGAGAGACCCAGTACTTC
TRBV30	TRBJ1-1	-	-	CAWSVSLGARDTEAFF	TGTGCCTGGAGTGTATCTCTAGGGGCCAGGGACACTGAAGCTTTCTTT
TRBV27	TRBJ1-5	-	TRBD1	CASTHLNRGALNQPQHF	TGTGCCAGCACCCATTTGAACAGGGGCGCGCTTAATCAGCCCCAGCATTTT
TRBV18	TRBJ2-7	once	-	CASSPRAGEQYF	TGTGCCAGCTCGCCCAGGGCCGGTGAGCAGTACTTC
TRBV5-1	TRBJ2-3	once	-	CASSLDSHRGDTQYF	TGCGCCAGCAGCTTGGATTCACACCGTGGAGATACGCAGTATTTT
TRBV10-3	TRBJ1-1	-	-	CAITPGGRTNTEAFF	TGTGCCATCACCCCCGGTGGCAGGACCAACACTGAAGCTTTCTTT
TRBV10-3	TRBJ1-2	-	-	CAIRPQLSHYGYTF	TGTGCCATCAGACCACAGCTTTCCCACTATGGCTACACCTTC
TRBV5-1	TRBJ1-2	few	TRBD1	CASSSGTGGWGYTF	TGCGCCAGCAGCTCCGGGACAGGGGGTTGGGGCTACACCTTC
TRBV7-3	TRBJ1-1	-	TRBD1	CASSLTPGRGAIGNTEAFF	TGTGCCAGCAGCTTAACGCCGGGCAGGGGGGCGATCGGGAACACTGAAGCTTTCTTT
TRBV20-1	TRBJ2-7	-	-	CSASQGSRPYEQYF	TGCAGTGCTAGTCAGGGCTCTCGACCCTACGAGCAGTACTTC
TRBV28	TRBJ1-2	once	TRBD1	CASRLIGQGRGGYTF	TGTGCCAGCAGACTTATCGGACAGGGGCGAGGGGGCTACACCTTC
TRBV27	TRBJ1-2	few	-	CASSRDGDGYGYTF	TGTGCCAGCAGTAGGGACGGGGACGGGTATGGCTACACCTTC
TRBV30	TRBJ1-1	-	-	CAWSMGVEVAFF	TGTGCCTGGAGTATGGGGGTTGAGGTGGCTTTCTTT
TRBV19	TRBJ1-1	-	-	CASSIGLGRAMNTEAFF	TGTGCCAGTAGTATAGGCCTGGGACGGGCCATGAACACTGAAGCTTTCTTT
TRBV18	TRBJ1-1	-	-	CASSALGTGRGTEAFF	TGTGCCAGCTCAGCGTTAGGCACAGGGCGTGGTACTGAAGCTTTCTTT
TRBV6-5	TRBJ2-2	-	-	CASTMEGRAGELFF	TGTGCCAGCACCATGGAGGGAAGGGCCGGGGAGCTGTTTTTT
TRBV19	TRBJ1-2	-	-	CASSTLDRSRSVGYTF	TGTGCCAGTAGTACCTTAGACAGGTCGCGTTCCGTGGGCTACACCTTC
TRBV6-5	TRBJ2-3	few	-	CASSYSGTGTDTQYF	TGTGCCAGCAGTTACTCGGGCACCGGCACAGATACGCAGTATTTT
TRBV28	TRBJ2-7	once	TRBD1	CASNPPDRVYEQYF	TGTGCCAGCAATCCCCCGGACAGGGTCTACGAGCAGTACTTC
TRBV2	TRBJ1-4	-	-	CASAKDSNSEKLFF	TGTGCCAGCGCGAAGGACAGTAACTCTGAAAAACTGTTTTTT
TRBV10-3	TRBJ1-6	-	-	CAISEGGQDNSPLHF	TGTGCCATCAGTGAAGGAGGGCAGGATAATTCACCCCTCCACTTT
TRBV5-1	TRBJ1-1	-	-	CASSFLSFADEAFF	TGCGCCAGCAGCTTTTTATCGTTCGCCGATGAAGCTTTCTTT
TRBV5-1	TRBJ2-2	-	TRBD1	CASGQGAVGSGTGELFF	TGCGCCAGTGGACAGGGGGCTGTTGGATCTGGCACCGGGGAGCTGTTTTTT
TRBV18	TRBJ1-1	-	TRBD1	CASSPTGLNTEAFF	TGTGCCAGCTCACCGACAGGGTTGAACACTGAAGCTTTCTTT
TRBV5-1	TRBJ2-2	few	TRBD2	CASSLQAGYTGELFF	TGCGCCAGCAGCTTACAAGCGGGGTATACCGGGGAGCTGTTTTTT
TRBV6-5	TRBJ1-6	-	-	CASISLGNSPLHF	TGTGCCAGCATTAGTTTAGGGAATTCACCCCTCCACTTT
TRBV28	TRBJ1-1	-	-	CASSFLLGADIENTEAFF	TGTGCCAGCAGTTTTTTGTTGGGGGCTGATATAGAGAACACTGAAGCTTTCTTT
TRBV5-1	TRBJ1-3	-	-	CASSLTGLAGNTIYF	TGCGCCAGCAGCTTAACAGGCCTCGCCGGAAACACCATATATTTT
TRBV19	TRBJ1-1	-	-	CASSISVTWTTEAFF	TGTGCCAGTAGTATTAGTGTCACGTGGACCACTGAAGCTTTCTTT
TRBV5-1	TRBJ1-3	-	-	CASSLNYRVRGNTIYF	TGCGCCAGCAGCCTCAACTACAGGGTGAGAGGAAACACCATATATTTT
TRBV30	TRBJ2-2	-	TRBD1	CAWRRDRGNTGELFF	TGTGCCTGGAGGAGGGACAGGGGGAACACCGGGGAGCTGTTTTTT
TRBV28	TRBJ1-4	-	-	CASSLTNSRAAEKLFF	TGTGCCAGCAGTTTGACGAATAGCAGGGCCGCCGAAAAACTGTTTTTT
TRBV11-2	TRBJ2-7	-	-	CASSLSLTGNDYEQYF	TGTGCCAGCAGCTTATCGCTTACAGGGAACGACTACGAGCAGTACTTC
TRBV30	TRBJ1-2	-	TRBD1	CAWSTPGGPRTF	TGTGCCTGGAGTACCCCAGGGGGCCCTAGGACCTTC
TRBV6-5	TRBJ1-6	few	-	CASKRSSYNSPLHF	TGTGCCAGCAAAAGAAGCTCCTATAATTCACCCCTCCACTTT
TRBV7-8	TRBJ1-5	-	-	CASSLYVGTSNQPQHF	TGTGCCAGCAGCTTATACGTCGGAACTTCCAATCAGCCCCAGCATTTT
TRBV7-8	TRBJ1-5	-	TRBD1	CASSTRGDRSNQPQHF	TGTGCCAGCAGCACTAGAGGGGACAGGAGCAATCAGCCCCAGCATTTT
TRBV6-5	TRBJ1-1	-	-	CASSYLGPNNEAFF	TGTGCCAGCAGTTACTTGGGACCCAATAACGAAGCTTTCTTT
TRBV7-8	TRBJ1-5	-	-	CASSLGHLVGPQHF	TGTGCCAGCAGCCTAGGACATTTAGTTGGGCCCCAGCATTTT
TRBV2	TRBJ1-3	-	TRBD1	CASSKQGPAGNTIYF	TGTGCCAGCAGTAAACAGGGGCCGGCTGGAAACACCATATATTTT
TRBV2	TRBJ2-7	-	-	CASSGRDAPSGEQYF	TGTGCCAGCAGTGGCCGGGACGCCCCATCGGGAGAGCAGTACTTC
TRBV4-1	TRBJ1-1	-	-	CASIPGPSGTEAFF	TGCGCCAGCATTCCGGGACCCTCGGGTACTGAAGCTTTCTTT
TRBV2	TRBJ2-6	once	-	CASSEEWTSGANVLTF	TGTGCCAGCAGTGAAGAGTGGACCTCTGGGGCCAACGTCCTGACTTTC
TRBV6-5	TRBJ2-3	-	-	CASSYSRGRGTDTQYF	TGTGCCAGCAGTTATTCCCGGGGGCGGGGCACAGATACGCAGTATTTT
TRBV18	TRBJ1-5	few	-	CASSNARGGAPQHF	TGTGCCAGCTCAAATGCCCGAGGAGGGGCGCCCCAGCATTTT
TRBV14	TRBJ1-4	-	TRBD1	CASSQAGTGGNEKLFF	TGTGCCAGCAGCCAAGCGGGGACAGGGGGAAATGAAAAACTGTTTTTT
TRBV5-4	TRBJ2-2	-	-	CASSWAASNTGELFF	TGTGCCAGCAGCTGGGCCGCCTCGAACACCGGGGAGCTGTTTTTT
TRBV9	TRBJ1-3	-	-	CASSADPRGAGNTIYF	TGTGCCAGCAGCGCCGACCCGAGGGGGGCTGGAAACACCATATATTTT
TRBV29-1	TRBJ1-2	-	TRBD1	CSVRTGFYGYTF	TGCAGCGTTCGGACAGGATTCTATGGCTACACCTTC
TRBV6-6	TRBJ1-2	-	-	CASSKDGAGPLYGYTF	TGTGCCAGCAGTAAGGACGGGGCAGGTCCCCTCTATGGCTACACCTTC